The 20 T cell receptor beta chains listed next were all sequenced from one sample in a study of radiotherapy plus CTLA-4 blockade in lung cancer. The table came from immunoSEQ multiplex PCR; TCRdb's copy has only in-frame clones and leaves some out. The sample includes 110,000 or so clones, 78% of them seen just once. The sample was peripheral blood, taken from a patient treated with radiotherapy plus ipilimumab. Source of these receptors: a human donor with non-small cell lung cancer who had a partial response to radiotherapy plus ipilimumab.

This clone was seen a few times. The gene calls are TRBV2 and TRBJ2-5, with TRBD2 matching 10 bases. Germline V gene sequence: CDR1 SNHLY, CDR2 FYNNEI. This CDR3 comprises 15 residues. The V gene end was trimmed by 6 bases and the J gene end by 0 bases; junction bases not matched to a gene: 4. The CDR3: CASSPGLADQETQYF. The CDR3 DNA sequence: TGTGCCAGCAGCCCTGGACTAGCGGACCAAGAGACCCAGTACTTC.

CDR3: CASSVVGGAGELFF. Written as DNA, the CDR3 is TGTGCCAGCAGCGTAGTTGGGGGGGCCGGGGAGCTGTTTTTT. This chain connects TRBV9 to TRBJ2-2; 7 bases line up with TRBD2. The V gene's germline CDR1 is SGDLS and CDR2 YYNGEE. After removal of 0 bases from V and 6 bases from J, the junction contained 2 bases not matched to a gene. CDR3 size: 14 residues.

This clone was picked up one time. This chain joins TRBV5-1 and TRBJ1-2, with 9 nucleotides matching TRBD1. The CDR3 extends over 15 amino acids. V lost 4 bases, J lost 8 bases, and 12 bases stayed unmatched. CDR1 is SGHRS, CDR2 YFSETQ, per germline. The CDR3 reads CASSHGDRDVGGYTF. The CDR3 DNA sequence: TGCGCCAGCAGCCATGGGGACAGGGATGTTGGGGGCTACACCTTC.

The gene calls are TRBV19 and TRBJ2-7, with a weak D call TRBD2 (6 bases). There are 14 residues in the CDR3. The V and J ends lost 1 base and 2 bases respectively, with 9 bases between them. CDR1 is LNHDA and CDR2 is SQIVND in the germline V gene (reference sequence). In DNA, the CDR3 is TGTGCCAGTAGTATAGGAAGCGGGCCCTACGAGCAGTACTTC. It encodes CASSIGSGPYEQYF.

CDR3 residues: CASSPPRGTSNTGELFF. CDR3 nucleotides: TGTGCCAGCAGCCCACCAAGGGGGACCTCGAACACCGGGGAGCTGTTTTTT. The chain links TRBV7-6 to TRBJ2-2; tentative D call: TRBD1 (6 bases). V lost 5 bases to trimming and J lost 0 bases, with 16 bases between them. This CDR3 has 17 residues. The germline CDR1 and CDR2 sequences are SGHVS and FNYEAQ.

The rearrangement uses TRBV5-1 and TRBJ2-2; TRBD1 might be the D (6 bases). CDR3 length: 14 residues. Germline V CDR1 and CDR2: SGHRS, YFSETQ. Trimming removed 4 bases from V and 4 bases from J, with 11 bases in between. CDR3 amino acids: CASSIGQRTGELFF. The CDR3 DNA sequence: TGCGCCAGCAGCATTGGACAGCGCACCGGGGAGCTGTTTTTT.

The chain is built from TRBV29-1 and TRBJ1-1, with D tentatively TRBD1 (6 bases). The CDR3 length is 14 residues. V was cut by 3 bases and J by 1 base, with 12 bases left in between. In germline, CDR1 is SQVTM, CDR2 ANQGSEA. The CDR3 loop reads CSVETQGRNTEAFF. CDR3 DNA sequence: TGCAGCGTTGAGACCCAGGGGCGGAACACTGAAGCTTTCTTT.

The rearrangement uses TRBV28 and TRBJ1-6; weak D call: TRBD1 (6 bases). This CDR3 region has 14 residues. Germline CDR1 and CDR2: MDHEN and SYDVKM. With 3 bases removed from V and 8 bases from J, the gap between germline ends came to 11 bases. CDR3 sequence reads: CASSFDRTYSPLHF. The CDR3 coding sequence is TGTGCCAGCAGTTTTGACAGGACCTATTCACCCCTCCACTTT.

The V and J genes are TRBV6-5 and TRBJ2-2; 7 positions match TRBD1. Germline CDR1 is MNHEY and CDR2 is SVGAGI. The V segment lost 4 bases and the J segment 1 base; nucleotides outside the gene matches: 6. The CDR3 is 16 amino acids. The CDR3 here is CASSFLAGGNTGELFF. The CDR3 DNA follows: TGTGCCAGCAGTTTTCTGGCAGGGGGGAACACCGGGGAGCTGTTTTTT.

Concerning this clone itself: Just one base apart from a much larger clone, this may be a read error. This sample also contains other DNA sequences that code for the same CDR3. The chain has TRBV30 and TRBJ1-5; 7 positions agree with TRBD1. The CDR3 has 12 residues. In germline, CDR1 is GTSNPN, CDR2 SVGIG (reference sequence). In nucleotides, the CDR3 is TGTGCCTGGCGACAGGGAGATGAGCCTCAGCATTTT. This gives the protein CAWRQGDEPQHF.

The V call is TRBV5-6, the J call TRBJ2-6; TRBD1 agrees at 9 bases. Trimming cost V 6 bases and J 4 bases; bases outside gene matches: 14. In germline, CDR1 is SGHDT, CDR2 YYEEEE. The CDR3 extends over 18 amino acids. DNA of the CDR3: TGTGCCAGCACCAGACCGGGACAGGGTGCTTACGGGGCCAACGTCCTGACTTTC. It yields the protein CASTRPGQGAYGANVLTF. Filled out from reference TRBV5-6 and TRBJ2-6, the complete variable domain reads DAGVTQSPTHLIKTRGQQVTLRCSPKSGHDTVSWYQQALGQGPQFIFQYYEEEERQRGNFPDRFSGHQFPNYSSELNVNALLLGDSALYLCASTRPGQGAYGANVLTFGAGSRLTVL.

The rearrangement uses TRBV2 and TRBJ1-1; 7 bases align to TRBD1. The CDR3 is 15 amino acids. Germline V gene lookup returns CDR1 SNHLY and CDR2 FYNNEI. J gave up 5 bases and V 4 bases, and 10 bases lay outside the gene matches. The CDR3 loop is CASSAERGQWTEAFF. The DNA of the CDR3 is TGTGCCAGCAGTGCCGAGAGGGGGCAATGGACTGAAGCTTTCTTT.

This chain links TRBV20-1 with TRBJ2-7; D uncertain. Germline CDR1 reads DFQATT; CDR2 reads SNEGSKA (reference sequence). This CDR3 has 10 amino acids. Trimming pared 3 bases from V and 6 bases from J, leaving 6 bases between. CDR3 sequence: CSASLREQYF. In DNA, the CDR3 is TGCAGTGCTAGCTTGCGCGAGCAGTACTTC.

The chain recombines TRBV5-4 with TRBJ1-6; D may be TRBD1 (6 bases). The CDR3 is 14 amino acids. Between the trimmed V and J ends, which lost 6 bases and 7 bases, there was a span of 14 bases. Germline V gene sequence: CDR1 SGHNT, CDR2 YYREEE (reference sequence). The CDR3 sequence is CASTQRGFNSPLHF. Here the CDR3 DNA reads TGTGCCAGCACCCAAAGGGGGTTCAATTCACCCCTCCACTTT.

The chain employs TRBV9 and TRBJ2-5; the D gene is possibly TRBD1 (5 bases). Trimming removed 1 base from V and 4 bases from J, with 17 bases in between. CDR3 length equals 16 residues. The germline V gene has CDR1 SGDLS and CDR2 YYNGEE. The CDR3 DNA is TGTGCCAGCAGCGTAATAGGACACTCCTATGGAGAGACCCAGTACTTC. It codes for CASSVIGHSYGETQYF.

The chain is built from TRBV18 and TRBJ2-3; 9 nucleotides agree with TRBD1. CDR1 and CDR2 from the germline V gene are KGHSH and LQKENI. Trimming cost V 5 bases and J 2 bases; bases outside gene matches: 5. The CDR3 has 15 residues. CDR3 loop: CASSYRGLDTDTQYF. As DNA, the CDR3 is TGTGCCAGCTCATACAGGGGGCTAGACACAGATACGCAGTATTTT.

The V gene is TRBV5-6, the J gene TRBJ2-2; TRBD2 is a possible D gene (5 bases). The CDR3 length is 16 residues. CDR1 is SGHDT and CDR2 is YYEEEE in the germline V gene. Trimming removed 4 bases from V and 5 bases from J, with 18 bases in between. CDR3 region: CASSPVGAGGTGELFF. The CDR3, as DNA: TGTGCCAGCAGCCCTGTCGGTGCGGGTGGGACCGGGGAGCTGTTTTTT.

The CDR3 loop reads CASSPLVDHTGELFF. The DNA of the CDR3 is TGTGCCAGCAGCCCCCTAGTAGACCACACCGGGGAGCTGTTTTTT. This chain joins TRBV7-6 and TRBJ2-2; D ambiguous. With 5 bases removed from V and 3 bases from J, the gap between germline ends came to 13 bases. Germline V lookup: CDR1 SGHVS, CDR2 FNYEAQ. The length of the CDR3 is 15 residues.

The rearrangement uses TRBV6-5 and TRBJ2-3; D may be TRBD1 (6 bases). This CDR3 has 13 residues. With 4 bases removed from V and 10 bases from J, the gap between germline ends came to 15 bases. Per germline, CDR1 MNHEY and CDR2 SVGAGI. CDR3 coding DNA: TGTGCCAGCAGTTTCCCACAGGGATCTGCGCAGTATTTT. It is translated as CASSFPQGSAQYF.

V usage is TRBV5-4 and J usage is TRBJ2-1; D is perhaps TRBD2 (6 bases). This CDR3 region has 15 residues. V shed 4 bases and J shed 3 bases, with 14 bases lying between them. Germline assignment: CDR1 SGHNT and CDR2 YYREEE (reference sequence). The CDR3 region is CASSREGLIYNEQFF. Here the CDR3 DNA reads TGTGCCAGCAGCCGAGAGGGACTGATCTACAATGAGCAGTTCTTC.